One and the same sample provided the 27 T cell receptor beta chains below, sequenced in a study of OX40 agonist ivuxolimab in advanced cancers. Only in-frame clones appear in the TCRdb table, and some are missing; sequencing was by immunoSEQ multiplex PCR. This table has about 32,000 clones, roughly nine tenths appearing once. The sample consisted of CD4+ or CD8+ T cells sorted from blood, taken in a trial of the OX40 agonist ivuxolimab. The source of these receptors is an adult with an advanced solid tumor such as melanoma, head and neck, liver or kidney cancer.

The rearrangement uses TRBV28 and TRBJ2-5, with D perhaps matching TRBD2 (5 bases). CDR1 and CDR2 (germline): MDHEN, SYDVKM. There are 15 residues in the CDR3. V lost 2 bases, J lost 2 bases, and 12 bases lay in between. The CDR3 DNA sequence: TGTGCCAGCAGTTTAAGAGGGCTGGGGCAAGAGACCCAGTACTTC. Amino acid sequence: CASSLRGLGQETQYF.

Comment on this clone: Other DNA sequences in this specimen translate into the identical CDR3. V and J are TRBV5-4 and TRBJ2-7; 8 bases align to TRBD1. Germline lookup yields CDR1 SGHNT and CDR2 YYREEE (reference sequence). The CDR3 has 15 amino acids. J was trimmed by 3 bases and V by 2 bases; bases with no gene match: 7. As DNA, the CDR3 is TGTGCCAGCAGCTTTGGCCGACAGGGGAACTACGAGCAGTACTTC. Translated: CASSFGRQGNYEQYF.

V usage is TRBV27 and J usage is TRBJ2-7; D perhaps matches TRBD1 (6 bases). The V gene's germline CDR1 is MNHEY and CDR2 SMNVEV (reference sequence). The CDR3 extends over 14 amino acids. V lost 2 bases to trimming and J lost 6 bases, with 14 bases between them. CDR3 sequence reads: CASSLTGRGLEQYF. The CDR3 bases are TGTGCCAGCAGTTTAACAGGGAGAGGGCTCGAGCAGTACTTC.

This clone occurred once. The chain carries TRBV7-9 and TRBJ1-1; D is perhaps TRBD1 (5 bases). The CDR3 spans 14 residues. Germline CDR1 reads SEHNR; CDR2 reads FQNEAQ (reference sequence). V shed 5 bases and J shed 1 base, with 11 bases lying between them. The chain's CDR3 is CASSGWGRNTEAFF. CDR3 bases: TGTGCCAGCAGCGGGTGGGGGAGGAACACTGAAGCTTTCTTT.

The chain combines TRBV9 with TRBJ2-2, with 13 bases identical to TRBD2. Germline trimming cut 3 bases from V and 3 bases from J; bases unmatched to any gene: 5. The CDR3 spans 17 residues. Per germline, CDR1 SGDLS and CDR2 YYNGEE. The CDR3 nucleotides read TGTGCCAGCAGCGCCGGACTAGCGGGAGTGTACACCGGGGAGCTGTTTTTT. This codes for CASSAGLAGVYTGELFF.

The V and J genes are TRBV7-9 and TRBJ2-5, with 8 nucleotides matching TRBD1. Germline V CDR1 and CDR2: SEHNR, FQNEAQ (reference sequence). This CDR3 has 14 amino acids. Trimming at V came to 4 bases and at J to 5 bases, leaving 6 bases not matched to a gene. The CDR3 loop reads CASSSRDRRETQYF. The CDR3 DNA sequence: TGTGCCAGCAGCTCCCGGGACAGGCGGGAGACCCAGTACTTC.

This chain links TRBV7-9 with TRBJ2-3; no definite D call. The CDR3 totals 12 residues. Trimming shortened V by 5 bases and J by 4 bases, and 7 bases separated the two germline ends. Germline loops: CDR1 SEHNR, CDR2 FQNEAQ (reference sequence). CDR3 amino acids: CASSEPPDTQYF. In nucleotides, the CDR3 is TGTGCCAGCAGCGAGCCGCCAGATACGCAGTATTTT.

CDR3 sequence: CASSLGQGSYEQYF. CDR3 coding DNA: TGTGCCAGCAGCCTCGGACAGGGCTCCTACGAGCAGTACTTC. The V and J genes are TRBV5-6 and TRBJ2-7; 8 bases map to TRBD1. Germline CDR1 and CDR2: SGHDT and YYEEEE. Trimming took 4 bases from V and 0 from J; bases not matched to a gene: 3. The CDR3 loop spans 14 amino acids.

The V gene is TRBV7-6, the J gene TRBJ2-1; 8 nucleotides agree with TRBD2. V was pared by 2 bases and J by 5 bases, with 5 bases of the junction left unmatched. The CDR3 totals 15 residues. CDR1 and CDR2 from the germline V gene are SGHVS and FNYEAQ. The CDR3 is CASSLIGRGDNEQFF. CDR3 DNA sequence: TGTGCCAGCAGCTTAATCGGGAGGGGGGACAATGAGCAGTTCTTC.

The rearrangement uses TRBV7-6 and TRBJ2-3, with TRBD2 matching over 9 bases. The CDR3 has 22 residues. The germline gives CDR1 SGHVS, CDR2 FNYEAQ. With 5 bases clipped from V and 3 bases from J, the junction kept 27 bases outside the gene matches. In nucleotides, the CDR3 is TGTGCCAGCAGCCTACCCACCCCAGGACGGTCCAGGCGGGAGGGCCGGACAGATACGCAGTATTTT. Amino acids: CASSLPTPGRSRREGRTDTQYF.

The V and J genes are TRBV29-1 and TRBJ1-3, with 7 bases fitting TRBD1. The CDR3 loop spans 12 amino acids. V shed 6 bases and J 5 bases; nucleotides not matched to a gene: 4. Germline assignment: CDR1 SQVTM and CDR2 ANQGSEA. The CDR3 DNA reads as TGCAGCGTCAAACAGGGGAGAAACACCATATATTTT. Protein sequence: CSVKQGRNTIYF.

This clone is a singleton in its sample. This chain joins TRBV27 and TRBJ2-1, with D possibly matching TRBD2 (5 bases). The CDR3 consists of 14 residues. Trimming cost V 5 bases and J 3 bases, with 11 bases left between them. Germline CDR1 reads MNHEY; CDR2 reads SMNVEV (reference sequence). The CDR3 bases are TGTGCCAGCAGTGCCTCCGGGGTCTACAATGAGCAGTTCTTC. This codes for CASSASGVYNEQFF.

The CDR3 coding sequence is TGTGCCAGCAGCTTGGGGGGGTGGAACACTGAAGCTTTCTTT. As protein: CASSLGGWNTEAFF. The rearrangement joins TRBV5-4 to TRBJ1-1; a possible D gene is TRBD1 (5 bases). Germline V lookup: CDR1 SGHNT, CDR2 YYREEE (reference sequence). The CDR3 has 14 amino acids. The ends were cut back, 0 bases at V and 1 base at J, with 7 bases in the middle. The full variable domain, its missing parts supplied by reference TRBV5-4 and TRBJ1-1, is ETGVTQSPTHLIKTRGQQVTLRCSSQSGHNTVSWYQQALGQGPQFIFQYYREEENGRGNFPPRFSGLQFPNYSSELNVNALELDDSALYLCASSLGGWNTEAFFGQGTRLTVV.

The chain uses TRBV19 and TRBJ1-5, with D uncertain. CDR1 and CDR2 from the germline V gene are LNHDA and SQIVND (reference sequence). Deletions cut 3 bases from V and 5 bases from J, with 8 bases between. The CDR3 spans 13 residues. CDR3 protein: CASSISSYQPQHF. CDR3 DNA: TGTGCCAGTAGTATTTCCAGCTATCAGCCCCAGCATTTT.

This chain joins TRBV5-6 and TRBJ1-1, with D maybe TRBD1 (5 bases). Trimming pared 2 bases from V and 4 bases from J, leaving 15 bases between. This CDR3 is built from 15 residues. Germline V gene sequence: CDR1 SGHDT, CDR2 YYEEEE. CDR3 in DNA: TGTGCCAGCAGCTTCCCAGGGATTGGAGGCACTGAAGCTTTCTTT. As protein: CASSFPGIGGTEAFF. Full variable domain (remainder filled in from reference TRBV5-6 and TRBJ1-1): DAGVTQSPTHLIKTRGQQVTLRCSPKSGHDTVSWYQQALGQGPQFIFQYYEEEERQRGNFPDRFSGHQFPNYSSELNVNALLLGDSALYLCASSFPGIGGTEAFFGQGTRLTVV.

This chain connects TRBV16 to TRBJ2-3; TRBD2 might be the D (7 bases). The CDR3 is 14 amino acids. V shed 5 bases and J shed 4 bases, with 13 bases lying between them. The germline V gene has CDR1 KGHSY and CDR2 FQNENV. CDR3 nucleotide sequence: TGTGCCAGCAGCGGCGGGGGCGGCCCAGATACGCAGTATTTT. Its translation: CASSGGGGPDTQYF.

This chain uses TRBV29-1 with TRBJ2-1; 13 bases align to TRBD2. Trimming took 7 bases from V and 4 from J; bases not matched to a gene: 7. The CDR3 has 15 amino acids. Germline CDR1 SQVTM, CDR2 ANQGSEA. The CDR3 region is CSGGGLAGPYNEQFF. CDR3 nucleotides: TGCAGCGGGGGGGGACTAGCGGGACCGTACAATGAGCAGTTCTTC.

This chain connects TRBV5-6 to TRBJ1-5; TRBD1 might be the D (6 bases). The length of the CDR3 is 19 residues. Germline V gives CDR1 SGHDT, CDR2 YYEEEE. Trimming took 0 bases from V and 2 from J, leaving 21 bases between them. The CDR3 DNA sequence: TGTGCCAGCAGCTTGGGTAACTACAACAGGGAGGTCGGCAATCAGCCCCAGCATTTT. Amino acids: CASSLGNYNREVGNQPQHF.

The rearrangement joins TRBV6-5 to TRBJ2-5; D not resolved. The CDR3 contains 13 residues. Trimming removed 6 bases from V and 5 bases from J, with 13 bases in between. Germline V gives CDR1 MNHEY, CDR2 SVGAGI. CDR3 bases: TGTGCCAGCAGCTCCGGAAATCGGGAGACCCAGTACTTC. Protein: CASSSGNRETQYF.

This clone showed up just once. The chain uses TRBV7-9 and TRBJ2-3; TRBD2 agrees at 7 bases. With 1 base clipped from V and 7 bases from J, the junction kept 11 bases outside the gene matches. CDR1 and CDR2 (germline): SEHNR, FQNEAQ (reference sequence). The CDR3 consists of 16 residues. The CDR3 region is CASSLEVTSSSYTQYF. The CDR3 nucleotides are TGTGCCAGCAGCTTAGAGGTGACTAGCAGTTCTTATACGCAGTATTTT. Combining the CDR3 with reference TRBV7-9 and TRBJ2-3 gives the whole variable domain DTGVSQNPRHKITKRGQNVTFRCDPISEHNRLYWYRQTLGQGPEFLTYFQNEAQLEKSRLLSDRFSAERPKGSFSTLEIQRTEQGDSAMYLCASSLEVTSSSYTQYFGPGTRLTVL.

The chain employs TRBV7-9 and TRBJ1-1, with D perhaps matching TRBD1 (5 bases). Trimming removed 5 bases at V and 6 bases at J, with 13 bases between. This CDR3 comprises 13 residues. Germline lookup yields CDR1 SEHNR and CDR2 FQNEAQ (reference sequence). DNA of the CDR3: TGTGCCAGCAGCCTCCAGGACATGGCTGAAGCTTTCTTT. Translation: CASSLQDMAEAFF.

This sequence joins TRBV2 and TRBJ1-1, with 8 nucleotides matching TRBD1. This CDR3 has 16 amino acids. V lost 6 bases to trimming and J lost 1 base; unmatched junction nucleotides: 10. CDR1 and CDR2 from the germline V gene are SNHLY and FYNNEI. The CDR3 is CASRGPGGVGNTEAFF. CDR3 coding DNA: TGTGCCAGCAGGGGGCCAGGGGGCGTTGGGAACACTGAAGCTTTCTTT.

The chain has TRBV11-1 and TRBJ2-7; D is possibly TRBD1 (7 bases). Trimming shortened V by 8 bases and J by 0 bases, and 11 bases separated the two germline ends. Germline loops: CDR1 SGHAT, CDR2 FQDESV (reference sequence). The CDR3 spans 13 residues. Written as DNA, the CDR3 is TGTGCCAGCGGGCAGGGGGGCTCCTACGAGCAGTACTTC. Protein sequence: CASGQGGSYEQYF. Full variable domain (outside the CDR3, taken from reference TRBV11-1 and TRBJ2-7): EAEVAQSPRYKITEKSQAVAFWCDPISGHATLYWYRQILGQGPELLVQFQDESVVDDSQLPKDRFSAERLKGVDSTLKIQPAELGDSAMYLCASGQGGSYEQYFGPGTRLTVT.

V usage is TRBV5-6 and J usage is TRBJ1-1; maybe TRBD1 (6 bases). The V end was cut by 7 bases, the J end by 0 bases, with 16 bases between. The CDR3 has 15 amino acids. Germline assignment: CDR1 SGHDT and CDR2 YYEEEE. CDR3 sequence reads: CASHKGGQVNTEAFF. Written as DNA, the CDR3 is TGTGCCAGCCACAAAGGGGGGCAGGTGAACACTGAAGCTTTCTTT.

This clone was seen more than once but under ten times. The chain carries TRBV4-2 and TRBJ2-1; 9 positions match TRBD2. Looked up from germline, CDR1 is LGHNA and CDR2 is YNFKEQ. The J segment lost 4 bases and the V segment lost 4 bases, leaving 8 bases of the junction unmatched. CDR3 length: 16 amino acids. The CDR3 sequence is CASSPLAGDSYNEQFF. CDR3 nucleotide sequence: TGTGCCAGCAGCCCCTTAGCGGGGGATTCTTACAATGAGCAGTTCTTC.

The J gene is TRBJ2-5, the V gene TRBV29-1; 10 bases are a match to TRBD2. This CDR3 is built from 15 residues. Germline CDR1 SQVTM, CDR2 ANQGSEA. Germline trimming cut 2 bases from V and 5 bases from J; bases unmatched to any gene: 8. CDR3 sequence reads: CSVESGTSGKETQYF. The CDR3 DNA follows: TGCAGCGTTGAATCGGGTACTAGCGGGAAGGAGACCCAGTACTTC.

This clone was seen a few times. The gene calls are TRBV7-9 and TRBJ2-5; D not resolved. CDR1 SEHNR and CDR2 FQNEAQ come from the germline V gene (reference sequence). Trimming shortened V by 5 bases and J by 4 bases, and 14 bases separated the two germline ends. The CDR3 contains 14 residues. The CDR3 coding sequence is TGTGCCAGCAGCCTGTCTCTAGGGCCAGAGACCCAGTACTTC. Amino acids: CASSLSLGPETQYF. Looking up the rest from reference TRBV7-9 and TRBJ2-5 gives the full variable domain: DTGVSQNPRHKITKRGQNVTFRCDPISEHNRLYWYRQTLGQGPEFLTYFQNEAQLEKSRLLSDRFSAERPKGSFSTLEIQRTEQGDSAMYLCASSLSLGPETQYFGPGTRLLVL.